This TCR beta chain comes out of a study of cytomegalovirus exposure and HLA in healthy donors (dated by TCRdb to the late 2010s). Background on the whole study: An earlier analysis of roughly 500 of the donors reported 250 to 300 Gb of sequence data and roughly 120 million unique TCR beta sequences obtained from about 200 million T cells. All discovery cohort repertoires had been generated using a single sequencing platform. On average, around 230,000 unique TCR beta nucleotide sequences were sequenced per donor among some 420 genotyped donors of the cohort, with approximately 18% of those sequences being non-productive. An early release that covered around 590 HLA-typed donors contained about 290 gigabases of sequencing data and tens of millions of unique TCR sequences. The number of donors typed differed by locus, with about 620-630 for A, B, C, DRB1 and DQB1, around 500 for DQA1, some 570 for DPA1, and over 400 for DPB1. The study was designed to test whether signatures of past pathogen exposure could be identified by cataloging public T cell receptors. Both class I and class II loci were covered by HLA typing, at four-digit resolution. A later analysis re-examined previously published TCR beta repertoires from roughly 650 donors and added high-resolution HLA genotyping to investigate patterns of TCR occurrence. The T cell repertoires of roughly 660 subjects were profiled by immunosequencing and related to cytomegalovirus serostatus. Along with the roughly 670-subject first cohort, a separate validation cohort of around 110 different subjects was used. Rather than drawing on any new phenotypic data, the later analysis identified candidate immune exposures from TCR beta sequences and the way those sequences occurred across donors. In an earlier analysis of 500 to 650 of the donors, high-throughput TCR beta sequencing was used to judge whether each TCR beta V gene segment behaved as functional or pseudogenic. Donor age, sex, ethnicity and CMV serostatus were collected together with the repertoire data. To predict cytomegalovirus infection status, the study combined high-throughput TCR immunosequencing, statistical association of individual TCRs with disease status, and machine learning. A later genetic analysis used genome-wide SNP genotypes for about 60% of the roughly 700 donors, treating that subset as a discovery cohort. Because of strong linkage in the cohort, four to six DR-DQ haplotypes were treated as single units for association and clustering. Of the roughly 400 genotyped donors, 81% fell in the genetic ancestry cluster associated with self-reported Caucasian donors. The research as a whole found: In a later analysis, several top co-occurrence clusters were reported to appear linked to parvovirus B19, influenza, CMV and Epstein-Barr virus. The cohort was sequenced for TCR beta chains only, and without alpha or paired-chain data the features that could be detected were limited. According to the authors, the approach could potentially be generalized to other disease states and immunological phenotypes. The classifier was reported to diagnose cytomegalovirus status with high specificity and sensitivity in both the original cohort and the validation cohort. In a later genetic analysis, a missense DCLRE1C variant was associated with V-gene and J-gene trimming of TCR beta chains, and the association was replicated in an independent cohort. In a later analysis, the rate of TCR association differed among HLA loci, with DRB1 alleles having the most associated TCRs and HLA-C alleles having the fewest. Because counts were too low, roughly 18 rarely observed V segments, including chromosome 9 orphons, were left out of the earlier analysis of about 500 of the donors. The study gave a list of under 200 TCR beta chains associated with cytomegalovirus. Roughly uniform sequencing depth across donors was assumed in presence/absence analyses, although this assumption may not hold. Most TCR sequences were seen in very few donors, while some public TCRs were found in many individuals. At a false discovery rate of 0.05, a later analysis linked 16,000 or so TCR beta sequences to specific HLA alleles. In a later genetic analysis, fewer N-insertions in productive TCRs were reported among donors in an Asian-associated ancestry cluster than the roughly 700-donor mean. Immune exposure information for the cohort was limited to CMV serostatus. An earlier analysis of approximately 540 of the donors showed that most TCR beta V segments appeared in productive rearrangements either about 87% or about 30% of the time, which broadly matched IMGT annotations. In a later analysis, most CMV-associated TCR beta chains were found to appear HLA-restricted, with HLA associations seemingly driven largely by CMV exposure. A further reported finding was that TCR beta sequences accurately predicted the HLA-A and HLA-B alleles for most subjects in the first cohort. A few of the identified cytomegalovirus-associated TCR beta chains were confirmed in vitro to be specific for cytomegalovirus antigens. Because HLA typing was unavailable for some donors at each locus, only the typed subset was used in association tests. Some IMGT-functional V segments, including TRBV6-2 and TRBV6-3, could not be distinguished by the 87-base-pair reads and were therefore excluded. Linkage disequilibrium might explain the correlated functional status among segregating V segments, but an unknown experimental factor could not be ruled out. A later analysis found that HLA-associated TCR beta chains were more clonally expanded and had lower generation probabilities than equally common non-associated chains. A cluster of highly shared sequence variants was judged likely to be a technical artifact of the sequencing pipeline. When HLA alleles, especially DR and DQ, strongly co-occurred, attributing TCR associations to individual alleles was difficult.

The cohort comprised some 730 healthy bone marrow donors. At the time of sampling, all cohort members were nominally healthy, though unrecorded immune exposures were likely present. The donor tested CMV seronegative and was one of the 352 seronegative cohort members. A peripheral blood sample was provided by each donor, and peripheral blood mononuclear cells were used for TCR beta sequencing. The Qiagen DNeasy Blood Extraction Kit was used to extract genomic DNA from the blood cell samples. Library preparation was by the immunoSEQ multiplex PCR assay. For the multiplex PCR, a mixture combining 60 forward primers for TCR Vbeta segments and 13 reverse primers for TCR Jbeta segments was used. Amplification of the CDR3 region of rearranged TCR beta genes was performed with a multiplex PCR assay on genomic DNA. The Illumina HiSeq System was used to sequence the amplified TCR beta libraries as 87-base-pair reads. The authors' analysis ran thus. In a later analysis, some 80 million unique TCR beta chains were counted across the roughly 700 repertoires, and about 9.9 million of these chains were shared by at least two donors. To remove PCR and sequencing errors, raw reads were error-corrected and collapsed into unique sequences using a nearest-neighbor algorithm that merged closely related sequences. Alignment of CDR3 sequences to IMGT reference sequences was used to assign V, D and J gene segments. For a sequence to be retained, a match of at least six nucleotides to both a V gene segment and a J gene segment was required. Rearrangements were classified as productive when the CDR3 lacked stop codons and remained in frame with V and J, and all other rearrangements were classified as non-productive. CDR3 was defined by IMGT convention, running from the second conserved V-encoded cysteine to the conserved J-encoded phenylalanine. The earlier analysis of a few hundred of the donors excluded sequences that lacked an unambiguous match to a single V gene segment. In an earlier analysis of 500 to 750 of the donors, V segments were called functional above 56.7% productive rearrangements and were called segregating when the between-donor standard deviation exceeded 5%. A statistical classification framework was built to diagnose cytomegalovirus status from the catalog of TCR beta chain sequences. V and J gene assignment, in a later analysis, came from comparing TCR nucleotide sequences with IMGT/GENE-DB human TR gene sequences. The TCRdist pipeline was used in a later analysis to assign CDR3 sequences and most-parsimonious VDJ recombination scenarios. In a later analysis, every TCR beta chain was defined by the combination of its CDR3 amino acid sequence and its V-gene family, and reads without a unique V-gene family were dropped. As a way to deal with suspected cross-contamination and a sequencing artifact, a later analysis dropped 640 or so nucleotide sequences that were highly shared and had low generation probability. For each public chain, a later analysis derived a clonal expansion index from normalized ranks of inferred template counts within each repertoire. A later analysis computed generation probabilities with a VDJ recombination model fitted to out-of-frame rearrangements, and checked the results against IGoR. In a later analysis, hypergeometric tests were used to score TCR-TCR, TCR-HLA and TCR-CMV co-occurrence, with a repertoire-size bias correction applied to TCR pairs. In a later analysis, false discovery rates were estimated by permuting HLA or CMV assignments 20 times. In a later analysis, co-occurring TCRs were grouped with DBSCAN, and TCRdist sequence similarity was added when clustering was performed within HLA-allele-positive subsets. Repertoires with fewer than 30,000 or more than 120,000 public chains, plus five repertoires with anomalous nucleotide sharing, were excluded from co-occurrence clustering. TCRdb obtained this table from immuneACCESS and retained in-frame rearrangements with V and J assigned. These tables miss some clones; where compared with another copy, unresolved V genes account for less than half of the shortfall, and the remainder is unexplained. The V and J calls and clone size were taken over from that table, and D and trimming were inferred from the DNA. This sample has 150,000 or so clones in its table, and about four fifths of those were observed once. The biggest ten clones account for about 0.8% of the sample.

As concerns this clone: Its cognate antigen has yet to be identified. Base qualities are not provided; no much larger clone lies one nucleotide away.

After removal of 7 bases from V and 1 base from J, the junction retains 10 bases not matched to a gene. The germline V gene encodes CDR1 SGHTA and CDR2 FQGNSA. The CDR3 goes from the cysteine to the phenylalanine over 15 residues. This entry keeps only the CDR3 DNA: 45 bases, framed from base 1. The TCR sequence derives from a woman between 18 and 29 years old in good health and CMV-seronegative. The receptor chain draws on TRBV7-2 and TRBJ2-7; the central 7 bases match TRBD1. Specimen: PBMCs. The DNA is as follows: TGTGCCAGCACCCCCCCGGCAGGGGGATCCTACGAGCAGTACTTC. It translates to CASTPPAGGSYEQYF.